Shown below are 14 T cell receptor beta chains from a single sample sequenced in a study of OX40 agonist ivuxolimab in advanced cancers. TCRdb's table, derived via immunoSEQ multiplex PCR, lists solely in-frame clones and lacks some. The data hold under 95,000 clones, with around 83% observed a single time. The sequences come from CD4+ or CD8+ T cells sorted from blood, collected in a trial of the OX40 agonist ivuxolimab. The origin of the receptors is an adult with an advanced solid tumor such as melanoma, head and neck, liver or kidney cancer.

This chain links TRBV5-4 with TRBJ1-2; D is unclear. Trimming shortened V by 0 bases and J by 8 bases, and 11 bases separated the two germline ends. Germline V lookup: CDR1 SGHNT, CDR2 YYREEE (reference sequence). The CDR3 runs to 13 residues. CDR3 coding DNA: TGTGCCAGCAGCTTGGGGGTTATGGGGGGCTACACCTTC. Protein product: CASSLGVMGGYTF.

This clone was counted only a few times. The chain carries TRBV4-2 and TRBJ1-6; D is unclear. The germline CDR1 and CDR2 sequences are LGHNA and YNFKEQ. CDR3 length: 15 residues. V was shortened by 0 bases and J by 8 bases, with 11 bases between the two germline ends. The CDR3 reads CASSQDHDIYSPLHF. DNA for the CDR3: TGTGCCAGCAGCCAAGATCATGACATTTATTCACCCCTCCACTTT.

The chain links TRBV2 to TRBJ1-2; no clear D. Germline CDR1 reads SNHLY; CDR2 reads FYNNEI. The CDR3 contains 14 residues. The V and J ends lost 7 bases and 4 bases respectively, with 16 bases between them. The CDR3 DNA sequence: TGTGCCAGCAACCTACAATCCAGAGGCTATGGCTACACCTTC. It yields the protein CASNLQSRGYGYTF.

The rearrangement links TRBV7-9 to TRBJ2-2; D remains unclear. Germline loops: CDR1 SEHNR, CDR2 FQNEAQ (reference sequence). V dropped 0 bases and J dropped 4 bases, with 9 bases sitting between them. This CDR3 is 15 amino acids long. CDR3: CASSLALLGTGELFF. The CDR3 nucleotides are TGTGCCAGCAGCTTAGCGCTTTTGGGCACCGGGGAGCTGTTTTTT.

The V gene is TRBV12-2, the J gene TRBJ2-1; the table assigns TRBD1, which was not confirmed against the DNA. TRBV12-2 has pseudogene status. CDR3 length: 18 amino acids. The CDR3 bases are TGTGCAAGTGAGGAGACAGGTGAAGGGGATTGGGACTACAATGAGCAGTTCTTC. Its translation: CASEETGEGDWDYNEQFF.

The V and J genes are TRBV18 and TRBJ1-6, with TRBD1 matching 8 bases. CDR3 size: 16 residues. With 5 bases clipped from V and 3 bases from J, the junction kept 6 bases outside the gene matches. CDR1 is KGHSH and CDR2 is LQKENI in the germline V gene. The CDR3 bases are TGTGCCAGCTCATCCGGACAGGGCGACTATAATTCACCCCTCCACTTT. It is translated as CASSSGQGDYNSPLHF. Based on the CDR3 plus reference TRBV18 and TRBJ1-6, the full variable domain is NAGVMQNPRHLVRRRGQEARLRCSPMKGHSHVYWYRQLPEEGLKFMVYLQKENIIDESGMPKERFSAEFPKEGPSILRIQQVVRGDSAAYFCASSSGQGDYNSPLHFGNGTRLTVT.

The rearrangement joins TRBV19 to TRBJ1-2, with D possibly TRBD1 on 5 matching bases. The V end lost 3 bases, the J end lost 0 bases, and 11 bases lay between the germline ends. This CDR3 spans 15 amino acids. Germline loops: CDR1 LNHDA, CDR2 SQIVND (reference sequence). The CDR3 DNA sequence: TGTGCCAGTAGTATTGACAGCAGATCTAACTATGGCTACACCTTC. Its protein product is CASSIDSRSNYGYTF.

The rearrangement links TRBV5-1 to TRBJ2-3, with D possibly called TRBD1 or TRBD2 (5 bases each). V lost 0 bases and J lost 2, with 13 bases in between. Germline values: CDR1 SGHRS, CDR2 YFSETQ. The CDR3 is 16 residues long. Here the CDR3 reads CASSLGQGRHTDTQYF. CDR3 nucleotide sequence: TGCGCCAGCAGCTTGGGGCAGGGACGCCACACAGATACGCAGTATTTT.

The rearrangement joins TRBV5-5 to TRBJ1-1; 7 bases are shared with TRBD1. Losses at the gene ends were 4 bases for V and 1 base for J; bases not matched to a gene: 7. Germline assignment: CDR1 SGHKS and CDR2 YYEKEE (reference sequence). This CDR3 has 15 residues. CDR3 amino acids: CASSGSGTANTEAFF. CDR3 DNA sequence: TGTGCCAGCAGCGGGTCCGGGACAGCGAACACTGAAGCTTTCTTT.

The chain is built from TRBV4-1 and TRBJ2-7, with no clear D. The CDR3 length is 14 residues. V lost 6 bases and J 3 bases, leaving 15 bases between the germline ends. CDR1 and CDR2 from the germline V gene are MGHRA and YSYEKL. The CDR3 DNA sequence: TGCGCCAGCAGATACGAACTTACTAACTACGAGCAGTACTTC. Amino acids: CASRYELTNYEQYF.

This chain's CDR3 is CASSLSGRELSDTQYF. The CDR3 coding sequence is TGCGCCAGCAGCTTGTCCGGGCGGGAGCTCTCAGATACGCAGTATTTT. The chain is built from TRBV5-1 and TRBJ2-3; 7 nucleotides agree with TRBD2. CDR1 SGHRS and CDR2 YFSETQ come from the germline V gene. V shed 1 base, J shed 4 bases, and the junction held 9 bases outside the gene matches. There are 16 residues in the CDR3.

This clone was found once. This sequence joins TRBV7-9 and TRBJ2-1; D perhaps matches TRBD2 (5 bases). CDR1 and CDR2 from the germline V gene are SEHNR and FQNEAQ (reference sequence). The length of the CDR3 is 14 residues. V lost 0 bases and J lost 8, with 11 bases in between. The CDR3 reads CASSLAGVGHEQFF. The CDR3 bases are TGTGCCAGCAGCTTAGCGGGAGTGGGCCATGAGCAGTTCTTC.

This clone was counted between two and nine times. V gene TRBV6-5 combines with J gene TRBJ1-5; 7 bases are a match to TRBD1. CDR3 length equals 15 residues. Germline CDR1 is MNHEY and CDR2 is SVGAGI. V trimming: 6 bases; J trimming: 4 bases; junction bases outside the gene matches: 9. For the CDR3, the DNA is TGTGCCAGCAGACCCCTATGGACAGGAAATCAGCCCCAGCATTTT. Its translation is CASRPLWTGNQPQHF.

The rearrangement uses TRBV19 and TRBJ2-5; D gene uncertain. Trimming took off 5 bases at V and 4 bases at J, with 11 bases between the two ends. CDR1 is LNHDA and CDR2 is SQIVND in the germline V gene (reference sequence). The CDR3 length is 13 residues. The CDR3 coding sequence is TGTGCCAGTAGTGCAGCTTGGGGAGAGACCCAGTACTTC. This translates into CASSAAWGETQYF.